This T cell receptor (beta chain) was retrieved from a study of blood T cell repertoires in COVID-19. As for the study in general: The United States, Italy and Spain provided the acute and convalescent COVID-19 samples. T cells, B-cell-depleted T cells, or PBMCs provided the cDNA or gDNA that served as material.

V lost 3 bases, J lost 6 bases, and 5 bases lay in between. The CDR3 is 12 residues long. In its sample, this clone was seen many times. The identical CDR3 is also encoded by other nucleotide sequences in the sample. TCRdb's copy holds only in-frame clones and misses some; the assay was immunoSEQ multiplex PCR. The profile shows some 120,000 clones, under 95% of them singletons. The rearrangement links TRBV12-3 or TRBV12-4 to TRBJ2-2; D is uncertain. This TCR derives from a man aged 55-75 years with COVID-19, enrolled during active disease. The sequenced sample consisted of peripheral blood. The CDR3 protein is CASSFYPGELFF. CDR3 sequence (DNA): TGTGCCAGCAGTTTCTACCCCGGGGAGCTGTTTTTT.